This is a list of T cell receptor beta chains from one sample in a study of shared clonotypes between healthy human individuals. Sequenced by immunoSEQ multiplex PCR; TCRdb stores in-frame clones only, minus some. The profile shows some 2.1 million clones, about 95% of them singletons. Sequenced: naive CD8+ T cells sorted from blood. The origin of the receptors is a man younger than 35 in good health. CDR3s include the opening cysteine and the closing phenylalanine or tryptophan. A D gene is named only where the DNA matches it firmly.

>TRBJ1-1|TRBV7-9|.
CASSPQNTEAFF
TGTGCCAGCAGCCCCCAGAACACTGAAGCTTTCTTT
>TRBJ2-7|TRBV5-4|.
CASSLAGLEQYF
TGTGCCAGCAGCTTGGCCGGCCTTGAGCAGTACTTC
>TRBJ1-5|TRBV30|.
CAWKRVCNQPQHF
TGTGCCTGGAAAAGGGTGTGCAATCAGCCCCAGCATTTT
>TRBJ2-7|TRBV5-6|TRBD2
CASSLGLAGPAF
TGTGCCAGCAGCTTGGGTCTAGCGGGGCCCGCCTTC
>TRBJ2-1|TRBV11-2|TRBD2
CASSRGLAGVFLYNEQFF
TGTGCCAGCAGCAGGGGACTAGCGGGAGTCTTCCTCTACAATGAGCAGTTCTTC
>TRBJ2-2|TRBV15|.
CATSRDQGNTGELFF
TGTGCCACCAGCAGAGATCAGGGGAACACCGGGGAGCTGTTTTTT
>TRBJ1-1|TRBV10-3|.
CAISDDSRNTEAFF
TGTGCCATCTCGGACGACAGCCGGAACACTGAAGCTTTCTTT
>TRBJ2-2|TRBV5-5|.
CASSLARETNTGELFF
TGTGCCAGCAGCTTGGCCCGGGAGACGAACACCGGGGAGCTGTTTTTT
>TRBJ1-5|TRBV9|.
CASSVAGGGGEPQHF
TGTGCCAGCAGCGTAGCAGGAGGGGGAGGGGAGCCCCAGCATTTT
>TRBJ2-7|TRBV6-5|TRBD1
CASSYSGTGNEQYF
TGTGCCAGCAGTTACTCGGGGACAGGGAACGAGCAGTACTTC
>TRBJ1-6|TRBV6-5|.
CASSPPGPGNSPLHF
TGTGCCAGCAGTCCTCCGGGTCCGGGTAATTCACCCCTCCACTTT
>TRBJ1-5|TRBV28|.
CASRLTGLDSNQPQHF
TGTGCCAGCAGACTTACAGGGTTGGATAGCAATCAGCCCCAGCATTTT
>TRBJ1-2|TRBV5-5|TRBD1
CASSFRDRTFDGYTF
TGTGCCAGCAGCTTTCGGGACAGGACCTTCGATGGCTACACCTTC
>TRBJ1-2|TRBV19|TRBD1
CSSSMVPGGNYGYTF
TGTTCCAGTAGTATGGTCCCAGGGGGAAACTATGGCTACACCTTC
>TRBJ2-1|TRBV7-9|.
CASSFASLAGSEQFF
TGTGCCAGCAGCTTTGCCTCACTAGCAGGGAGTGAGCAGTTCTTC
>TRBJ2-7|TRBV5-1|.
CASSSGTFTAYEQYF
TGCGCCAGCAGCTCCGGGACGTTTACAGCCTACGAGCAGTACTTC
>TRBJ2-3|TRBV9|TRBD2
CASSGGGGTDTQYF
TGTGCCAGCAGCGGCGGGGGGGGTACAGATACGCAGTATTTT
>TRBJ2-3|TRBV25-1|TRBD2
CASSVGGSSTDTQYF
TGTGCCAGCAGTGTAGGCGGGAGTAGTACAGATACGCAGTATTTT
>TRBJ2-3|TRBV9|.
CASSPGGTDTQYF
TGTGCCAGCAGCCCCGGGGGCACAGATACGCAGTATTTT
>TRBJ2-7|TRBV10-3|TRBD1
CAISEPGGTGSYEQYF
TGTGCCATCAGTGAGCCAGGGGGGACAGGGTCCTACGAGCAGTACTTC